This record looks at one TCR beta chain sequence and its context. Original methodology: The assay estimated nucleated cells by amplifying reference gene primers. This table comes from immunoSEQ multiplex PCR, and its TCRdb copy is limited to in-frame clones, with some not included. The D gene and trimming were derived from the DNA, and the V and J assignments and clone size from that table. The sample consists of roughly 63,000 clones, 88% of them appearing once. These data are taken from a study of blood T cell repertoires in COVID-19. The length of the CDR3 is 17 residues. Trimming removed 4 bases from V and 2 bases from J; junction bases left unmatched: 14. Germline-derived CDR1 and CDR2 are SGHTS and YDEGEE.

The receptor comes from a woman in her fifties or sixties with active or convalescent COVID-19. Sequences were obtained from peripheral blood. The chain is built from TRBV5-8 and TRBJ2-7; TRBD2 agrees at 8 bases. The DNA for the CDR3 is TGTGCCAGCAGCCCAAGCCCCCGACTAGCGAGTCCCTACGAGCAGTACTTC. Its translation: CASSPSPRLASPYEQYF. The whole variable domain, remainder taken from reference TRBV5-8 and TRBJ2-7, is EAGVTQSPTHLIKTRGQQATLRCSPISGHTSVYWYQQALGLGLQFLLWYDEGEERNRGNFPPRFSGRQFPNYSSELNVNALELEDSALYLCASSPSPRLASPYEQYFGPGTRLTVT.